This TCR beta chain was identified during a study of PD-L1 blockade in urothelial cancer. Overall study context: Between 0 and 3 chemotherapy regimens preceded treatment for each patient. The analyses of blood took place 3 weeks (second dose) and 6 weeks after treatment start.

V was shortened by 4 bases and J by 0 bases, with 10 bases between the two germline ends. The CDR3 spans 15 residues. The germline gives CDR1 MNHEY, CDR2 SVGAGI. Measured with immunoSEQ multiplex PCR; TCRdb has only the in-frame clones, and not every one. The data show 85,000 to 130,000 clones, about 90% seen once. Each patient gave between 1 and 8 samples of peripheral blood mononuclear cells, which were collected pretreatment and during treatment. Sequencing was performed on PBMCs, taken around atezolizumab (anti-PD-L1) treatment. This chain joins TRBV6-5 and TRBJ1-3, with a weak D call TRBD1 (6 bases). The sequence was collected from a woman aged 80 or over with urothelial cancer. The CDR3 sequence is CASSFGQLSGNTIYF. The CDR3, as DNA: TGTGCCAGCAGTTTCGGACAGCTCTCTGGAAACACCATATATTTT.